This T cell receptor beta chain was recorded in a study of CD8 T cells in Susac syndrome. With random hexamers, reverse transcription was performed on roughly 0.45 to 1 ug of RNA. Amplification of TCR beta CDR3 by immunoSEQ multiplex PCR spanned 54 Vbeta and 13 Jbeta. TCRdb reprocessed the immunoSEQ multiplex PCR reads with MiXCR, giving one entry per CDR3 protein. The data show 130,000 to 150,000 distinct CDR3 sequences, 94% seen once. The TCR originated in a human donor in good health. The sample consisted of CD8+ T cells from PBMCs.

The chain's CDR3 is CASSLWGGEETQYF. The CDR3 DNA follows: TGTGCCAGCAGTTTATGGGGTGGTGAGGAGACCCAGTACTTC. J is TRBJ2-5 and V is TRBV28; D gene unclear. V lost 0 bases to trimming and J lost 5 bases, with 10 bases between them. The CDR3 is made up of 14 amino acids. The germline CDR1 and CDR2 sequences are MDHEN and SYDVKM.